This note documents a single TCR beta chain sequence. Antigen specificity is unknown. Assay used: immunoSEQ multiplex PCR; TCRdb lists only in-frame clones, some missing. Counted here are around 260,000 clones, more than 80% occurring once; the ten biggest clones make up 0.5% to 0.7%. The CDR3 totals 11 residues. CDR1 is MDHEN, CDR2 SYDVKM, per germline. V was cut by 6 bases and J by 11 bases, with 11 bases left in between. These data come from a study of T cell responses to AZD1222 COVID-19 vaccine. Findings and caveats of the study: Most donors were white British and more were female, and clonal diversity was possibly underestimated.

The chain uses TRBV28 and TRBJ2-1, with D hard to call. The receptor's source is an adult in good health. The source material was peripheral blood, sampled on day 0 of AZD1222 vaccination. CDR3 sequence (DNA): TGTGCCAGCAGAACCTTCGGGCAGCAGTTCTTC. It codes for CASRTFGQQFF. The complete variable domain, with remaining parts taken from reference TRBV28 and TRBJ2-1, reads DVKVTQSSRYLVKRTGEKVFLECVQDMDHENMFWYRQDPGLGLRLIYFSYDVKMKEKGDIPEGYSVSREKKERFSLILESASTNQTSMYLCASRTFGQQFFGPGTRLTVL.